Included here is one T cell receptor (beta chain) sequence, with context. V dropped 2 bases and J dropped 3 bases, with 13 bases sitting between them. CDR1 is SEHNR, CDR2 FQNEAQ, per germline (reference sequence). The CDR3 totals 15 residues. Both 60 Vbeta primers and 13 Jbeta primers went into the PCR. Measured with immunoSEQ multiplex PCR; TCRdb has only the in-frame clones, and not every one. Of around 150,000 clones in the sample, about 80% were seen once. The sample originates from a study of cytomegalovirus exposure and HLA in healthy donors. The receptor comes from a girl under 18 in good health and CMV-seropositive. The rearrangement uses TRBV7-9 and TRBJ1-2; D is ambiguous. Sequenced input: PBMCs. The CDR3 region is CASSLSPETHYGYTF. CDR3 sequence (DNA): TGTGCCAGCAGCTTATCCCCCGAGACTCACTATGGCTACACCTTC.